The 2 T cell receptor beta chains listed next were all sequenced from one sample in a study of CD8 T cells in ankylosing spondylitis. TCRdb independently ran MiXCR on the 5' RACE reads; one entry per CDR3 protein. The table has about 160,000 distinct CDR3 sequences, around 8.9% seen once. The sample consisted of blood, either unsorted or a sorted T cell fraction (not recorded which). These receptors all stem from a female donor with ankylosing spondylitis or in good health (not recorded which).

This clonotype was counted at least ten times. The rearrangement uses TRBV2 and TRBJ1-1, with D unclear. Germline CDR1 and CDR2: SNHLY and FYNNEI. The CDR3 has 13 residues. Deletions cut 3 bases from V and 5 bases from J, with 10 bases between. CDR3 sequence: CASSDQRRTEAFF. The CDR3 DNA follows: TGTGCCAGCAGTGACCAGAGGAGGACTGAAGCTTTCTTT.

This clonotype was seen a few times. The chain joins TRBV2 to TRBJ2-3; D possibly corresponds to TRBD2 (5 bases). The CDR3 spans 13 residues. CDR1 is SNHLY and CDR2 is FYNNEI in the germline V gene. Trimming took off 6 bases at V and 6 bases at J, with 13 bases between the two ends. The DNA for the CDR3 is TGTGCCAGCAGACCCCGGAGGTCGGATACGCAGTATTTT. Translating gives CASRPRRSDTQYF.